Below are 10 T cell receptor beta chains sequenced from a single sample in a study of cytomegalovirus exposure and HLA in healthy donors. It was with 60 Vbeta and 13 Jbeta primers that the PCR ran. The data were produced by immunoSEQ multiplex PCR, yet TCRdb's version contains in-frame clones alone and is incomplete. This table holds 150,000 or so clones, over 75% found once. The sequencing input was PBMCs. These receptors originate from a man in his forties or fifties in good health and CMV-seropositive.

In its sample, this clone was seen a few times. The chain links TRBV5-4 to TRBJ2-2; 8 bases line up with TRBD2. From germline, CDR1 is SGHNT and CDR2 YYREEE (reference sequence). This CDR3 contains 16 residues. J lost 5 bases, V lost 0 bases, and 6 bases had no gene match. CDR3 loop: CASSLDTGGSTGELFF. CDR3 coding DNA: TGTGCCAGCAGCTTGGACACGGGAGGGAGTACCGGGGAGCTGTTTTTT.

The genes are TRBV7-6 and TRBJ1-5, with TRBD1 as a possible D gene (6 bases). The V gene lost 4 bases and the J gene lost 7 bases, with 17 bases spanning the gap. CDR3 size: 15 residues. The germline V gene encodes CDR1 SGHVS and CDR2 FNYEAQ. The CDR3 loop reads CASSYTGRGGQPQHF. CDR3 DNA sequence: TGTGCCAGCAGCTACACCGGGAGGGGGGGCCAGCCCCAGCATTTT.

The V and J genes are TRBV4-2 and TRBJ2-1; no definite D call. This CDR3 spans 18 amino acids. V was trimmed by 1 base and J by 0 bases, leaving 16 bases between them. CDR1 LGHNA and CDR2 YNFKEQ come from the germline V gene. The CDR3 DNA reads TGTGCCAGCAGCCAAGGAAGTAGCTTCCGGAGCTCCTACAATGAGCAGTTCTTC. This sequence encodes CASSQGSSFRSSYNEQFF.

This chain connects TRBV5-1 to TRBJ2-2; perhaps TRBD2 as D (5 bases). The CDR3 totals 14 residues. Per the germline V gene, CDR1 is SGHRS and CDR2 is YFSETQ. V was shortened by 3 bases and J by 2 bases, with 8 bases between the two germline ends. The CDR3 loop is CASSSDSNTGELFF. In nucleotides, the CDR3 is TGCGCCAGCAGCTCGGACTCTAACACCGGGGAGCTGTTTTTT.

This chain connects TRBV21-1 to TRBJ2-7; no check of the table's D call, TRBD2, against the DNA was made. TRBV21-1 is described as a pseudogene. The CDR3 has 15 residues. The CDR3 nucleotides read TGTGCCAGCAGCTCCTCGCGGAGCGGAAACTACGAGCAGTACTTC. Translating gives CASSSSRSGNYEQYF.

This rearrangement joins TRBV2 to TRBJ2-5; no clear D gene. This CDR3 is 12 amino acids long. Germline V gene data show CDR1 as SNHLY and CDR2 as FYNNEI. V lost 6 bases, J lost 5 bases, and 10 bases lay in between. The CDR3, as DNA: TGTGCCAGCAGAGGCTTGAGGGAGACCCAGTACTTC. Translating gives CASRGLRETQYF. Complete variable domain (other parts from reference TRBV2 and TRBJ2-5): EPEVTQTPSHQVTQMGQEVILRCVPISNHLYFYWYRQILGQKVEFLVSFYNNEISEKSEIFDDQFSVERPDGSNFTLKIRSTKLEDSAMYFCASRGLRETQYFGPGTRLLVL.

The chain links TRBV19 to TRBJ1-5; no firm D call. In germline, CDR1 is LNHDA, CDR2 SQIVND (reference sequence). V shed 4 bases and J shed 6 bases, with 13 bases lying between them. This CDR3 has 14 residues. This CDR3 is CASSNRASGQPQHF. In DNA form, the CDR3 reads TGTGCCAGTAGTAACCGAGCTTCGGGTCAGCCCCAGCATTTT.

The J gene is TRBJ2-3, the V gene TRBV10-3; D gene ambiguous. The V end was cut by 0 bases, the J end by 4 bases, with 8 bases between. The CDR3 runs 14 residues. Germline V gene sequence: CDR1 ENHRY, CDR2 SYGVKD. CDR3 sequence (DNA): TGTGCCATCAGTGAGTCGAGGATTTCAGATACGCAGTATTTT. Protein: CAISESRISDTQYF.

J is TRBJ1-4 and V is TRBV5-4; no clear D. The CDR3 has 13 residues. V was cut by 3 bases and J by 7 bases, with 10 bases left in between. Germline CDR1 reads SGHNT; CDR2 reads YYREEE (reference sequence). The CDR3 sequence is CASSSREGEKLFF. CDR3 sequence (DNA): TGTGCCAGCAGCTCGAGGGAGGGTGAAAAACTGTTTTTT.

The V gene is TRBV10-3, the J gene TRBJ2-7; D perhaps matches TRBD2 (6 bases). Between the trimmed V and J ends, which lost 4 bases and 6 bases, there was a span of 16 bases. Germline V gene data show CDR1 as ENHRY and CDR2 as SYGVKD. The CDR3 spans 14 residues. CDR3 loop: CAISGDPGVPEQYF. The CDR3 DNA is TGTGCCATCAGTGGCGATCCGGGGGTTCCCGAGCAGTACTTC.